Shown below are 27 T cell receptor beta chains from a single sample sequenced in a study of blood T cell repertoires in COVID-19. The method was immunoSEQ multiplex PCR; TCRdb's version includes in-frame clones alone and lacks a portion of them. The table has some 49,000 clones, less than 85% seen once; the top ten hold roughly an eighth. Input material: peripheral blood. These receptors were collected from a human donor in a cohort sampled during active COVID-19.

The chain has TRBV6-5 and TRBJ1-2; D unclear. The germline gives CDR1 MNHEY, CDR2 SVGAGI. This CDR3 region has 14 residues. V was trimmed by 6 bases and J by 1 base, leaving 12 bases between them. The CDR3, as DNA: TGTGCCAGCAGAGATATGGCGGTTAACTATGGCTACACCTTC. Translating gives CASRDMAVNYGYTF.

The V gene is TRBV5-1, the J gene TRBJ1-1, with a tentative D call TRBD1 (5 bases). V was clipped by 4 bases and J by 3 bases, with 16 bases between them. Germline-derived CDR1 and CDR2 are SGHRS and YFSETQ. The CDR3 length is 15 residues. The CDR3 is CASSPGWGQDTEAFF. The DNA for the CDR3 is TGCGCCAGCAGCCCCGGGTGGGGCCAGGACACTGAAGCTTTCTTT.

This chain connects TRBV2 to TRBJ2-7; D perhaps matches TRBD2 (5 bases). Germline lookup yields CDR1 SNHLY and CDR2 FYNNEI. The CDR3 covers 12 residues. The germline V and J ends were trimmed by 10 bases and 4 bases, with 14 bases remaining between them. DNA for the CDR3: TGTGCCATTAGGGAGTTAGAATACGAGCAGTACTTC. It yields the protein CAIRELEYEQYF.

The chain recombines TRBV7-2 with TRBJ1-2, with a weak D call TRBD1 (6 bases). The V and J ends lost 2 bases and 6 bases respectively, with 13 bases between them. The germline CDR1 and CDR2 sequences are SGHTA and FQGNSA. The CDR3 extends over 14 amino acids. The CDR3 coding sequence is TGTGCCAGCAGCTTAAACAGGGTTGGGAATGGCTACACCTTC. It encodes CASSLNRVGNGYTF. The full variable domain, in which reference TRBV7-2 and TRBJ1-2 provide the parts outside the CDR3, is GAGVSQSPSNKVTEKGKDVELRCDPISGHTALYWYRQSLGQGLEFLIYFQGNSAPDKSGLPSDRFSAERTGGSVSTLTIQRTQQEDSAVYLCASSLNRVGNGYTFGSGTRLTVV.

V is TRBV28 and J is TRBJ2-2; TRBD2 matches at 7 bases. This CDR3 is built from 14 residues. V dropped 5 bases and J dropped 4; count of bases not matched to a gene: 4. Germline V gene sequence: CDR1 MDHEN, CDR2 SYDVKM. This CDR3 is CASSITSATGELFF. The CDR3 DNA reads TGTGCCAGCAGTATTACTAGCGCCACCGGGGAGCTGTTTTTT. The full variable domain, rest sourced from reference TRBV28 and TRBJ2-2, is DVKVTQSSRYLVKRTGEKVFLECVQDMDHENMFWYRQDPGLGLRLIYFSYDVKMKEKGDIPEGYSVSREKKERFSLILESASTNQTSMYLCASSITSATGELFFGEGSRLTVL.

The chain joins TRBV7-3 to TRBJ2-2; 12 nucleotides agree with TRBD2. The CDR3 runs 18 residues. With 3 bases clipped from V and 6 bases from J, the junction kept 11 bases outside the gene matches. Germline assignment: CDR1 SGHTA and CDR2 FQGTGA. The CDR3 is CASSFPTSGGRLSGELFF. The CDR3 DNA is TGTGCCAGCAGCTTCCCGACTAGCGGGGGCCGCCTGTCCGGGGAGCTGTTTTTT.

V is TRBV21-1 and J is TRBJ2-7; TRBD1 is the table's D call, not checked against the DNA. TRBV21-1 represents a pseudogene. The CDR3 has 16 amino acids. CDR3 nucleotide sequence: TGTGCCAGCAGTCCCCCGGGACAGGGCTTCTCCTACGAGCAGTACTTC. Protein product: CASSPPGQGFSYEQYF.

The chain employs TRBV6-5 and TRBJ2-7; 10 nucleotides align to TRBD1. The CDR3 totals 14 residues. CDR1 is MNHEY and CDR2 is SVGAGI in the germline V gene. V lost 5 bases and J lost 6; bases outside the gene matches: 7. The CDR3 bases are TGTGCCAGCAGTCAGTGGGACAGGGGATCCGAGCAGTACTTC. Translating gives CASSQWDRGSEQYF.

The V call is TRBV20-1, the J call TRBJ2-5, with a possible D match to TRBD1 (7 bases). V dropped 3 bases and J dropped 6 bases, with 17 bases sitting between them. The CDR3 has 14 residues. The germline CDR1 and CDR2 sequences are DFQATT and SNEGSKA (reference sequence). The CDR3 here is CSASGQGEVKTQYF. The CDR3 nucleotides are TGCAGTGCTAGTGGGCAGGGGGAGGTAAAGACCCAGTACTTC.

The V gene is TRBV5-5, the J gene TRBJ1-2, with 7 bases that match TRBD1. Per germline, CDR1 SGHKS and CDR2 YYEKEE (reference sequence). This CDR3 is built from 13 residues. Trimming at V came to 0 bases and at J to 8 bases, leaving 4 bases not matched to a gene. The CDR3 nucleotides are TGTGCCAGCAGCTTGGCAGGGGGACGGGGCTACACCTTC. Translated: CASSLAGGRGYTF.

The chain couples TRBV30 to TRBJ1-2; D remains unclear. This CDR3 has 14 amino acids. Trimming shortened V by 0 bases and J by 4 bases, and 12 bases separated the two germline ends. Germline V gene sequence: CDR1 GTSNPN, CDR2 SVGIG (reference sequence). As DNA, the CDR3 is TGTGCCTGGAGTGTAGGTGGACTCGGCTATGGCTACACCTTC. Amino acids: CAWSVGGLGYGYTF.

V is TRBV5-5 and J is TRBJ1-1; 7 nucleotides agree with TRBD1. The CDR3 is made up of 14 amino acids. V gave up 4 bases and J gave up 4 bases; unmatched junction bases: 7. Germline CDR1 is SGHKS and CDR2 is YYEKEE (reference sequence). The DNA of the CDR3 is TGTGCCAGCAGCCCGGGGACAGCCACCACTGAAGCTTTCTTT. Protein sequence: CASSPGTATTEAFF.

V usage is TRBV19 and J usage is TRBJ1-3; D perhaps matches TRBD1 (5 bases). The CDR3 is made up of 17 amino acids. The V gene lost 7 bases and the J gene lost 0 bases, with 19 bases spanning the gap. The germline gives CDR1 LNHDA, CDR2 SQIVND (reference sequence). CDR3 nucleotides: TGTGCCAGTAACGGGAGGAATGCAGGGCGCTCTGGAAACACCATATATTTT. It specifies CASNGRNAGRSGNTIYF. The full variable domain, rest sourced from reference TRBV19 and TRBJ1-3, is DGGITQSPKYLFRKEGQNVTLSCEQNLNHDAMYWYRQDPGQGLRLIYYSQIVNDFQKGDIAEGYSVSREKKESFPLTVTSAQKNPTAFYLCASNGRNAGRSGNTIYFGEGSWLTVV.

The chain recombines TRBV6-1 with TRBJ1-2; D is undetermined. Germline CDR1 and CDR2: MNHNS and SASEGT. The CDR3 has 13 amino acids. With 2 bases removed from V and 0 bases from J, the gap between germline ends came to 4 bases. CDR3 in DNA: TGTGCCAGCAGTGAACAGGCTAACTATGGCTACACCTTC. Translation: CASSEQANYGYTF.

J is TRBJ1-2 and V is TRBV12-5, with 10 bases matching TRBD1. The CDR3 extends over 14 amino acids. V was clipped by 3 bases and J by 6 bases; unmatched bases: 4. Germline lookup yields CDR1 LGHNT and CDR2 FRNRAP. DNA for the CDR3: TGTGCTAGTGGTTTATCGGGACAGGGGAATGGCTACACCTTC. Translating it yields CASGLSGQGNGYTF.

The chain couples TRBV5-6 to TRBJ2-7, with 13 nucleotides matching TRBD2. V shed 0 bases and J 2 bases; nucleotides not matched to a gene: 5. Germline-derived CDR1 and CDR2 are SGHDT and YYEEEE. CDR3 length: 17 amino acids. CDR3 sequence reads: CASSLVGTSGVTYEQYF. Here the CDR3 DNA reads TGTGCCAGCAGCTTGGTGGGGACTAGCGGGGTCACCTACGAGCAGTACTTC. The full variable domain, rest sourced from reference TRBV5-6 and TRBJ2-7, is DAGVTQSPTHLIKTRGQQVTLRCSPKSGHDTVSWYQQALGQGPQFIFQYYEEEERQRGNFPDRFSGHQFPNYSSELNVNALLLGDSALYLCASSLVGTSGVTYEQYFGPGTRLTVT.

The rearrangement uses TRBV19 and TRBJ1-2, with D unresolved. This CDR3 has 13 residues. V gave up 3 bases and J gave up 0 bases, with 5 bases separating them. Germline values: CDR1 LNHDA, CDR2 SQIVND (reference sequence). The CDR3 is CASSIQSNYGYTF. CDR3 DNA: TGTGCCAGTAGTATCCAATCTAACTATGGCTACACCTTC.

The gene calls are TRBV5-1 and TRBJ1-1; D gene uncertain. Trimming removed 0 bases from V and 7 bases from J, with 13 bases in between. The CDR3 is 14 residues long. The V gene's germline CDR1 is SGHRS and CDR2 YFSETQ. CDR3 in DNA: TGCGCCAGCAGCTTGGACAGACCCCAAGATGAAGCTTTCTTT. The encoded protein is CASSLDRPQDEAFF.

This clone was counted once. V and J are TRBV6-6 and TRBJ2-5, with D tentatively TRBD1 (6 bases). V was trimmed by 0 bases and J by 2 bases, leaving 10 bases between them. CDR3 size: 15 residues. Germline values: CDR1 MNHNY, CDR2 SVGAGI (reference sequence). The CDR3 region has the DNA TGTGCCAGCAGTTACTCGAAGGGGGTTCAAGAGACCCAGTACTTC. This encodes CASSYSKGVQETQYF.

The DNA for the CDR3 is TGCAGTGCTAGTTACGGGATGGATCAGCCCCAGCATTTT. Translating it yields CSASYGMDQPQHF. This rearrangement joins TRBV20-1 to TRBJ1-5, with D unclear. V lost 3 bases and J 5 bases, leaving 11 bases between the germline ends. Per the germline V gene, CDR1 is DFQATT and CDR2 is SNEGSKA (reference sequence). This CDR3 is built from 13 residues.

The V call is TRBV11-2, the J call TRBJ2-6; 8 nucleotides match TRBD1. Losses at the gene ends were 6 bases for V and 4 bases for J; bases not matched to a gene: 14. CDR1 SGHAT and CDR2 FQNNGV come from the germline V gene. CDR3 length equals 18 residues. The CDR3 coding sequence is TGTGCCAGCAGGATGCCGGGACAGGCCCCTTTCGGGGCCAACGTCCTGACTTTC. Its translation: CASRMPGQAPFGANVLTF.

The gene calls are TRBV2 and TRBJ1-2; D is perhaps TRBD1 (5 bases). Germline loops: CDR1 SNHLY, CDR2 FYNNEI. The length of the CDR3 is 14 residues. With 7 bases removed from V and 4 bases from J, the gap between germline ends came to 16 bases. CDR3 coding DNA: TGTGCCAGCATGCCGACAAAGGGGCTCTATGGCTACACCTTC. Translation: CASMPTKGLYGYTF.

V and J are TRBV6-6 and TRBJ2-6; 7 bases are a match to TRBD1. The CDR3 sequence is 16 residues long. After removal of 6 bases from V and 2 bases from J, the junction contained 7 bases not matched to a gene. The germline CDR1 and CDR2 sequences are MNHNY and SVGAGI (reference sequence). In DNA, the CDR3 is TGTGCCAGCAGACGGAGAGGGGGCGCTGGGGCCAACGTCCTGACTTTC. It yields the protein CASRRRGGAGANVLTF.

The CDR3 sequence is CASSWGTGGGETQYF. DNA for the CDR3: TGTGCCAGCAGCTGGGGGACCGGGGGAGGAGAGACCCAGTACTTC. V usage is TRBV5-6 and J usage is TRBJ2-5; weak D call: TRBD2 (6 bases). Germline V gene data show CDR1 as SGHDT and CDR2 as YYEEEE. The CDR3 contains 15 residues. V lost 3 bases to trimming and J lost 4 bases, with 16 bases between them.

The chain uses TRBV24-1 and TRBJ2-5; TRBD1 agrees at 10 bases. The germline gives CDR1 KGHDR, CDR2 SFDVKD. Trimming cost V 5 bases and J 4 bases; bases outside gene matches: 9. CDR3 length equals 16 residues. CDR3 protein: CATSGTGQGNSETQYF. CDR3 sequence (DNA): TGTGCCACCAGTGGCACGGGACAGGGGAATTCAGAGACCCAGTACTTC.

The CDR3 here is CASVREGGALNTEAFF. The CDR3 DNA sequence: TGTGCCAGTGTCCGGGAGGGAGGGGCCCTAAACACTGAAGCTTTCTTT. V gene TRBV19 combines with J gene TRBJ1-1, with a possible D match to TRBD1 (5 bases). The CDR3 runs 16 residues. The germline V gene has CDR1 LNHDA and CDR2 SQIVND (reference sequence). Trimming left V 8 bases short and J 2 bases short, with 21 bases between.

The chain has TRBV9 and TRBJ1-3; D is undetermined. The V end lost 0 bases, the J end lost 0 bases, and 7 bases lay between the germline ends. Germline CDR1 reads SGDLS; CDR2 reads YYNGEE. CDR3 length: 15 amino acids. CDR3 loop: CASSVVADSGNTIYF. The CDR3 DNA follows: TGTGCCAGCAGCGTAGTGGCGGACTCTGGAAACACCATATATTTT. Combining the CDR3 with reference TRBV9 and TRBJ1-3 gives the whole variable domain DSGVTQTPKHLITATGQRVTLRCSPRSGDLSVYWYQQSLDQGLQFLIQYYNGEERAKGNILERFSAQQFPDLHSELNLSSLELGDSALYFCASSVVADSGNTIYFGEGSWLTVV.